This T cell receptor beta chain was profiled in a study of technical replicates of blood from a few donors. This CDR3 contains 15 residues. Trimming took off 2 bases at V and 5 bases at J, with 12 bases between the two ends. CDR1 is MNHEY and CDR2 is SVGAGI in the germline V gene. The table came from immunoSEQ multiplex PCR; TCRdb's copy has only in-frame clones and leaves some out. In the table there are fewer than 90,000 clones, about 90% of which are singletons. V and J are TRBV6-5 and TRBJ2-2; possible D gene TRBD1, 6 bases. Material for sequencing was T cells isolated from PBMCs. The source of this sequence is a human donor in good health. In DNA, the CDR3 is TGTGCCAGCAGTTACGGGCAGGGGCGAACCGGGGAGCTGTTTTTT. This encodes CASSYGQGRTGELFF.